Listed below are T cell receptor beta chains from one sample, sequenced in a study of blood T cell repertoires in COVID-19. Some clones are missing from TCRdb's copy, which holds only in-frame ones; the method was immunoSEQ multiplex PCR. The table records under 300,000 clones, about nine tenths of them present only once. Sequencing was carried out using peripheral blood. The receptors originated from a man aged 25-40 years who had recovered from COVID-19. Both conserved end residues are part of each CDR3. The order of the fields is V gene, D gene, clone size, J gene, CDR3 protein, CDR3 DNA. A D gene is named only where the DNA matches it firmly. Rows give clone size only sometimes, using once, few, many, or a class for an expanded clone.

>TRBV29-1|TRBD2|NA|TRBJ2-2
CSVLTSGGANTGELFF
TGCAGCGTTTTGACTAGCGGGGGGGCTAACACCGGGGAGCTGTTTTTT
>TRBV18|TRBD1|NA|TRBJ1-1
CASSPGQGRTEAFF
TGTGCCAGCTCACCTGGACAGGGAAGGACTGAAGCTTTCTTT
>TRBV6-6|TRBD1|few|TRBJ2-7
CASRDRGPFEQYF
TGTGCCAGCAGGGACAGGGGCCCGTTCGAGCAGTACTTC
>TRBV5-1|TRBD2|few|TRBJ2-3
CASSPGLAGITDTQYF
TGCGCCAGCAGCCCGGGACTAGCGGGGATAACAGATACGCAGTATTTT
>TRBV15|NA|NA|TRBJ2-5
CATSRGGLGRQETQYF
TGTGCCACCAGCAGAGGGGGACTTGGCCGACAAGAGACCCAGTACTTC
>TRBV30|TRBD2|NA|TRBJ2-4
CAWSGGGLQPKNIQYF
TGTGCCTGGAGCGGGGGGGGTCTCCAGCCCAAAAACATTCAGTACTTC
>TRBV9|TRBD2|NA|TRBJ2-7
CASSVGAGAFTEQYF
TGTGCCAGCAGCGTAGGAGCGGGGGCCTTCACCGAGCAGTACTTC
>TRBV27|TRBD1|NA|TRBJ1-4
CASSPLDKGAPTNEKLFF
TGTGCCAGCAGTCCCCTTGATAAGGGGGCGCCAACTAATGAAAAACTGTTTTTT
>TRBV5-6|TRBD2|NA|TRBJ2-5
CASSDREEETQYF
TGTGCCAGCAGTGACCGGGAGGAAGAGACCCAGTACTTC
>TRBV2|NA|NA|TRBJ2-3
CASKPIADTQYF
TGTGCCAGCAAACCAATAGCAGATACGCAGTATTTT
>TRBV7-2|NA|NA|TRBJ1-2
CASSPRGGGTDGYTF
TGTGCCAGCAGCCCCCGAGGGGGGGGAACTGATGGCTACACCTTC
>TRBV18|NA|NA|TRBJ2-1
CASSPLRFNEQFF
TGTGCCAGCTCGCCTCTGAGATTCAATGAGCAGTTCTTC
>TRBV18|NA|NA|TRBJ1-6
CASSPDSWESPLHF
TGTGCCAGCTCACCAGACAGCTGGGAATCACCCCTCCACTTT
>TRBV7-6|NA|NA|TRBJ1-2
CASSEFPVNYGYTF
TGTGCCAGCAGCGAGTTCCCGGTTAACTATGGCTACACCTTC
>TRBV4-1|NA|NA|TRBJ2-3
CASSQDRGHTDTQYF
TGCGCCAGCAGCCAAGATCGCGGGCACACAGATACGCAGTATTTT
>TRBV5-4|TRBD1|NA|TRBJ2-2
CASSLGVGQGAIGELFF
TGTGCCAGCAGCTTGGGGGTGGGACAGGGGGCCATCGGGGAGCTGTTTTTT
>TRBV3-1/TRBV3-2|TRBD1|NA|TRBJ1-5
CASSPGQGVLSQPQHF
TGTGCCAGCAGCCCAGGACAGGGAGTGCTTTCTCAGCCCCAGCATTTT
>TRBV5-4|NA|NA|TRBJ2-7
CASSPLISYEQYF
TGTGCCAGCAGCCCACTCATCTCCTACGAGCAGTACTTC
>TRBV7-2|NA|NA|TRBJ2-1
CASSLALGGASNEQFF
TGTGCCAGCAGCTTAGCGCTCGGAGGAGCGTCCAATGAGCAGTTCTTC
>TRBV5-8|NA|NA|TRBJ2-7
CASSPRLGLTYEQYF
TGTGCCAGCAGCCCCAGGCTGGGACTGACCTACGAGCAGTACTTC
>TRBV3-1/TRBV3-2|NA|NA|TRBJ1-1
CASSQDSPAGFHTEAFF
TGTGCCAGCAGCCAAGATAGTCCGGCAGGGTTCCACACTGAAGCTTTCTTT
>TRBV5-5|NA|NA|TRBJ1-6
CASIDTRTNSPLHF
TGTGCCAGCATCGATACCCGGACAAATTCACCCCTCCACTTT
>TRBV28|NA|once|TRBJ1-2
CASSSPGLTVNYGYTF
TGTGCCAGCAGTTCGCCAGGGCTGACAGTTAACTATGGCTACACCTTC
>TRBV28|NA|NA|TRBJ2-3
CASIQRSTDTQYF
TGTGCCAGCATTCAGCGGAGCACAGATACGCAGTATTTT
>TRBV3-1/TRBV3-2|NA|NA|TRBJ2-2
CASSHSGEPHYGELFF
TGTGCCAGCAGCCACTCCGGAGAGCCTCATTACGGGGAGCTGTTTTTT
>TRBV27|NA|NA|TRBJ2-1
CASSFGVSSYNEQFF
TGTGCCAGCAGTTTCGGGGTAAGCTCCTACAATGAGCAGTTCTTC
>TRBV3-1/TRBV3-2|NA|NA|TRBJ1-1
CASSQLDTYAFF
TGTGCCAGCAGCCAACTGGACACCTACGCTTTCTTT
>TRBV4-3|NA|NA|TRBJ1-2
CASSQDRGHYYGYTF
TGCGCCAGCAGCCAAGATCGCGGACACTACTATGGCTACACCTTC
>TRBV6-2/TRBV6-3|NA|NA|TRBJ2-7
CASSDDLKAAFYEQYF
TGTGCCAGCAGTGACGACCTGAAAGCGGCCTTCTACGAGCAGTACTTC
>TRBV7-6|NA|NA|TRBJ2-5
CASSLGGGVGQETQYF
TGTGCCAGCAGCTTAGGAGGCGGGGTAGGGCAAGAGACCCAGTACTTC
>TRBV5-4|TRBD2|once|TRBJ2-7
CASSTGTSGVYEQYF
TGTGCCAGCAGTACCGGGACTAGCGGGGTCTACGAGCAGTACTTC
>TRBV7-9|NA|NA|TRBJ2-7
CASSPSSRYEQYF
TGTGCCAGCAGCCCGAGTTCTCGATACGAGCAGTACTTC
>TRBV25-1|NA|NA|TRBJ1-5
CASSPSRGSDQPQHF
TGTGCCAGCAGTCCATCTAGAGGGAGTGATCAGCCCCAGCATTTT
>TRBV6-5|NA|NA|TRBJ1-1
CASSYYSEAFF
TGTGCCAGCAGTTACTATAGTGAAGCTTTCTTT
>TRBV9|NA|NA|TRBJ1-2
CASSGIKGRGYGYTF
TGTGCCAGCAGCGGGATCAAGGGGCGCGGCTATGGCTACACCTTC